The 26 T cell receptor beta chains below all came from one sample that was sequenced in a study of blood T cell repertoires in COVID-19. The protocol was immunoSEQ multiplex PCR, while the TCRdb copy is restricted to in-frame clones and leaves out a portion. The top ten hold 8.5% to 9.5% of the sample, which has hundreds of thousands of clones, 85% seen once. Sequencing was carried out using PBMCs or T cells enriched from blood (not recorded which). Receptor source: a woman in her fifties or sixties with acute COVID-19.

CDR3 coding DNA: TGTGCCAGCAGTGAATCCTACCCCTCGAACACTGAAGCTTTCTTT. Translated: CASSESYPSNTEAFF. This rearrangement joins TRBV25-1 to TRBJ1-1; no clear D. The CDR3 extends over 15 amino acids. Trimming removed 1 base at V and 1 base at J, with 10 bases between. The germline CDR1 and CDR2 sequences are MGHDK and SYGVNS.

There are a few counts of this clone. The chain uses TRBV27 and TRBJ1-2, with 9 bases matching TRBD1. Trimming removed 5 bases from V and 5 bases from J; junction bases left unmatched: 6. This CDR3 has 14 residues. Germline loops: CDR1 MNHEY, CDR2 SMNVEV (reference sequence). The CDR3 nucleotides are TGTGCCAGCAGTACCCAGACAGGGGGGTATGGCTACACCTTC. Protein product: CASSTQTGGYGYTF.

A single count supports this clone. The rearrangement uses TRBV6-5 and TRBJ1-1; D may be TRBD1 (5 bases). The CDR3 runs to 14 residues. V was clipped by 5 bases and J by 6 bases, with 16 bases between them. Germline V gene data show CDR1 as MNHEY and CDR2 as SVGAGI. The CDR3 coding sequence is TGTGCCAGCAGTAGAAGACCCAGGGAGGCTGAAGCTTTCTTT. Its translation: CASSRRPREAEAFF.

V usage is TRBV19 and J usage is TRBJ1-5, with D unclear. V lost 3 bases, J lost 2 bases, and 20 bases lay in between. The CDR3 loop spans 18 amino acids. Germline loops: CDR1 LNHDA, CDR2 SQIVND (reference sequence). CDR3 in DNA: TGTGCCAGTAGTATTTTGCTTCGCCACACGGGTGGCAATCAGCCCCAGCATTTT. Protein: CASSILLRHTGGNQPQHF.

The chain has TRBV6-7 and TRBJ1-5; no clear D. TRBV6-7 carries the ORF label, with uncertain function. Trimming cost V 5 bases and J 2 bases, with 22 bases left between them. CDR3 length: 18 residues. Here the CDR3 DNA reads TGTGCCAGCAGTGGCGCGTCGGGTAACATTTGGGGCAATCAGCCCCAGCATTTT. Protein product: CASSGASGNIWGNQPQHF.

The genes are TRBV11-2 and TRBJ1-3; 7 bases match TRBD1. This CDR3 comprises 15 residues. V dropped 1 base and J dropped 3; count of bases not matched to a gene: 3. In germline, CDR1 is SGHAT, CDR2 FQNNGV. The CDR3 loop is CASSLGGGSGNTIYF. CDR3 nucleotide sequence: TGTGCCAGCAGCTTAGGAGGGGGCAGTGGAAACACCATATATTTT.

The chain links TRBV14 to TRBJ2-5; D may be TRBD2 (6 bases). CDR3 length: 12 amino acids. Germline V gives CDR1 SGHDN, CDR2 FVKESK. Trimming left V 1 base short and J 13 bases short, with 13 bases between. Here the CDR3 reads CASSQVRGITYF. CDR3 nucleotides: TGTGCCAGCAGCCAAGTGCGGGGAATAACGTACTTC.

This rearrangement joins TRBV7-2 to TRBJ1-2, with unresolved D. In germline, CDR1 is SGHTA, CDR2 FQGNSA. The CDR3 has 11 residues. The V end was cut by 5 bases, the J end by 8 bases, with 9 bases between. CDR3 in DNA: TGTGCCAGCAGCCGTTCGGGGGGCTACACCTTC. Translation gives CASSRSGGYTF.

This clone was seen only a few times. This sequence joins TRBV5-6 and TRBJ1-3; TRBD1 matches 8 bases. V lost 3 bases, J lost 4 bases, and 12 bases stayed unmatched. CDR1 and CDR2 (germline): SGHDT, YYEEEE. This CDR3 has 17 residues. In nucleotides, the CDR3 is TGTGCCAGCAGCTGGGGGACAGGAGGCAACCTAGGAAACACCATATATTTT. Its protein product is CASSWGTGGNLGNTIYF.

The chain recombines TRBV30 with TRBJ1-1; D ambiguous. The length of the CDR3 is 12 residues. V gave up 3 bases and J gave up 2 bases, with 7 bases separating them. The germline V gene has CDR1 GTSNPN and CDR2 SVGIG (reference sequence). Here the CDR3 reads CAWRNSNTEAFF. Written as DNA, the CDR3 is TGTGCCTGGAGGAACTCTAACACTGAAGCTTTCTTT.

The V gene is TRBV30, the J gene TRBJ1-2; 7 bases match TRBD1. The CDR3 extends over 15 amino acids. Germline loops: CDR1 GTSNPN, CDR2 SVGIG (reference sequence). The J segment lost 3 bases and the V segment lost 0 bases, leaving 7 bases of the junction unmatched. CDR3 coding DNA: TGTGCCTGGAGTGTACCAGGCAGGGGGGACTATGGCTACACCTTC. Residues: CAWSVPGRGDYGYTF.

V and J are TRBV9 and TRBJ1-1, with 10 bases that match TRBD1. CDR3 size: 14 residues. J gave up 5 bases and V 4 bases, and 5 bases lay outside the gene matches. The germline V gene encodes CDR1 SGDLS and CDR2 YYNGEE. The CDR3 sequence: CASSPWTGGTEAFF. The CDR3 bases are TGTGCCAGCAGCCCCTGGACAGGGGGGACTGAAGCTTTCTTT.

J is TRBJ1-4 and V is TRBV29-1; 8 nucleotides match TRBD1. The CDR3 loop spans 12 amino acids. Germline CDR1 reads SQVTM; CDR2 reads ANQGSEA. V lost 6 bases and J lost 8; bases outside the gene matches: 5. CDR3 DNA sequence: TGCAGCGTCAGGACAGGGACCGAAAAACTGTTTTTT. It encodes CSVRTGTEKLFF. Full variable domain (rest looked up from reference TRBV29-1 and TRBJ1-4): SAVISQKPSRDICQRGTSLTIQCQVDSQVTMMFWYRQQPGQSLTLIATANQGSEATYESGFVIDKFPISRPNLTFSTLTVSNMSPEDSSIYLCSVRTGTEKLFFGSGTQLSVL.

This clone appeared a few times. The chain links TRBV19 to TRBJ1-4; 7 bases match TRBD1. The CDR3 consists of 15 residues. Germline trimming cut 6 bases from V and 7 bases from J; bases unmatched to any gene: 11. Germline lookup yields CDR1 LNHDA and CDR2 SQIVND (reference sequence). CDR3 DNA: TGTGCCAGTAGCGGAACCGGGACAGAGCCTGAAAAACTGTTTTTT. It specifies CASSGTGTEPEKLFF.

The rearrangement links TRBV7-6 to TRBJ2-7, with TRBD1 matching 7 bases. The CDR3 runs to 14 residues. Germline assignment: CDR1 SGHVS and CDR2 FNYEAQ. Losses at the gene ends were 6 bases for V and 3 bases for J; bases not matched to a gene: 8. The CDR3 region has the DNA TGTGCCAGCAGTCGGGACAGAGACATCTACGAGCAGTACTTC. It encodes CASSRDRDIYEQYF.

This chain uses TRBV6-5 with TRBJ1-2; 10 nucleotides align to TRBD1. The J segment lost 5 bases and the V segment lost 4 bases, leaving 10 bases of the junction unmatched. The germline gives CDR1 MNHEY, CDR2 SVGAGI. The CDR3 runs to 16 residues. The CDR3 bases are TGTGCCAGCAGTTCCGAGACAGGGGGCGCACGATATGGCTACACCTTC. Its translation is CASSSETGGARYGYTF.

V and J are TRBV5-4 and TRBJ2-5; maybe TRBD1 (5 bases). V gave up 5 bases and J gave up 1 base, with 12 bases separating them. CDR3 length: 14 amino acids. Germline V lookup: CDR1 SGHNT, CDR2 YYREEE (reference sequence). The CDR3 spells CASSFAGFQETQYF. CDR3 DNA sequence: TGTGCCAGCAGTTTTGCAGGGTTCCAAGAGACCCAGTACTTC.

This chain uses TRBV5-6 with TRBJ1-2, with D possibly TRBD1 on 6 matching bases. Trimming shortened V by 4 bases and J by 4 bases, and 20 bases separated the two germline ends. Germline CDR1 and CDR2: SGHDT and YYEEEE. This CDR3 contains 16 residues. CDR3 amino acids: CASSTEGGGRGYGYTF. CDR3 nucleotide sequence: TGTGCCAGCAGCACAGAGGGCGGGGGGCGAGGCTATGGCTACACCTTC.

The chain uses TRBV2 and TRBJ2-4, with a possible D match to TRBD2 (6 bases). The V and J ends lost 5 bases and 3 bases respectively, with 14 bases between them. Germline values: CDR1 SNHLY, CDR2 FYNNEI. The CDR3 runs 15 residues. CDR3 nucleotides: TGTGCCAGCAGTTCTAGCGCCTTAGGCAAAAACATTCAGTACTTC. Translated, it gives CASSSSALGKNIQYF.

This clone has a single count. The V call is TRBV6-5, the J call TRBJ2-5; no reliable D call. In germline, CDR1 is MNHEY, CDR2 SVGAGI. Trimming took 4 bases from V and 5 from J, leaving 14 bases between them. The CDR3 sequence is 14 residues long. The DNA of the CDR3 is TGTGCCAGCAGTTCAAGACTTTCGAAGGAGACCCAGTACTTC. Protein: CASSSRLSKETQYF.

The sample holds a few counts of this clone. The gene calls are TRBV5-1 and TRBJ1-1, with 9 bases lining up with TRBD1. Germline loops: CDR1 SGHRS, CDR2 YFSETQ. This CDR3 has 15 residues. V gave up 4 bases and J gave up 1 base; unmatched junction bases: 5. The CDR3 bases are TGCGCCAGCAGCGTACAGGGGGCGCAGAACACTGAAGCTTTCTTT. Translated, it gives CASSVQGAQNTEAFF.

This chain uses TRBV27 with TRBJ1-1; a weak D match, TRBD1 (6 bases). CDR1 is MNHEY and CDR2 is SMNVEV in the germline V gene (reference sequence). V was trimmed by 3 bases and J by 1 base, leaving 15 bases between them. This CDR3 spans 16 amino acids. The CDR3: CASSFRGGEWNTEAFF. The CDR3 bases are TGTGCCAGCAGTTTTCGGGGGGGCGAATGGAACACTGAAGCTTTCTTT.

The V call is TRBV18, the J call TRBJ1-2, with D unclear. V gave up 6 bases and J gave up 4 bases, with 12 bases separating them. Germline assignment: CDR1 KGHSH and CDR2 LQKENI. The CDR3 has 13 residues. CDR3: CASSLDGAYGYTF. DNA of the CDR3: TGTGCCAGCTCCCTTGACGGAGCCTATGGCTACACCTTC.

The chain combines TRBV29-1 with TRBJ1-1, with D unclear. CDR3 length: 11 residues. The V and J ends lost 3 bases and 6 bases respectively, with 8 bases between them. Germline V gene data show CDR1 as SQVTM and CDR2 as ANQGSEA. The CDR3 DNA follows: TGCAGCGTTGAGGCGGGCGCTGAAGCTTTCTTT. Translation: CSVEAGAEAFF.

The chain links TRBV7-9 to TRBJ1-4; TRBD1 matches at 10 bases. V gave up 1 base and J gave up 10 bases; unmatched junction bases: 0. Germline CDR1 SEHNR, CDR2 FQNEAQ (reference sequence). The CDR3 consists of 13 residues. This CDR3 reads CASSLGDRGKLFF. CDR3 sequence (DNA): TGTGCCAGCAGCTTAGGGGACAGGGGAAAACTGTTTTTT.

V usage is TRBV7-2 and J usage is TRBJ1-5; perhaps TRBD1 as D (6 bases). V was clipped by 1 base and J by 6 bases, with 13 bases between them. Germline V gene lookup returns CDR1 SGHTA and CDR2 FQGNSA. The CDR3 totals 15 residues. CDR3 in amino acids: CASSLEQGNLQPQHF. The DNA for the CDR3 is TGTGCCAGCAGCTTAGAACAGGGTAATCTTCAGCCCCAGCATTTT.